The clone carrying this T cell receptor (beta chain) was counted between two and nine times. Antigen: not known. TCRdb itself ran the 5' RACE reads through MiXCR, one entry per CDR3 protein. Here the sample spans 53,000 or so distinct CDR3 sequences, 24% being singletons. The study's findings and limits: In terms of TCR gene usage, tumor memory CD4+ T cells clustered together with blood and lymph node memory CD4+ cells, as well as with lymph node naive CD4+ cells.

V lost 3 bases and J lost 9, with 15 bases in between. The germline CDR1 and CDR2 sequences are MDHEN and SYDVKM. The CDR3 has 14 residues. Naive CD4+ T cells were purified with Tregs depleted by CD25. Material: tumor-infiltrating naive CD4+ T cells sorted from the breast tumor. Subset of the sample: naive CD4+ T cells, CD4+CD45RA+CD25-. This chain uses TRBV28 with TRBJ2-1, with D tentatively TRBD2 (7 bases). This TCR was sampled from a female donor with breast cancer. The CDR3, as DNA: TGTGCCAGCAGTTTGGAAGGGGGGAGGGCTGAGCAGTTCTTC. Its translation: CASSLEGGRAEQFF.